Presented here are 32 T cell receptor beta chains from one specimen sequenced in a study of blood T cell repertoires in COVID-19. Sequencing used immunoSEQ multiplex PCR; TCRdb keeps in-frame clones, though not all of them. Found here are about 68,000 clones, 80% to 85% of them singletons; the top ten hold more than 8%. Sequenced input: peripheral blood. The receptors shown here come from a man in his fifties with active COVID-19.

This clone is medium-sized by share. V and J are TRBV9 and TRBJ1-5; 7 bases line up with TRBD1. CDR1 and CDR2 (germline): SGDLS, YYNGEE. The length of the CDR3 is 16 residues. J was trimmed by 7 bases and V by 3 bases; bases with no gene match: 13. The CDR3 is CASSEGQHKAEQPQHF. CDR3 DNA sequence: TGTGCCAGCAGCGAGGGACAGCACAAAGCGGAACAGCCCCAGCATTTT.

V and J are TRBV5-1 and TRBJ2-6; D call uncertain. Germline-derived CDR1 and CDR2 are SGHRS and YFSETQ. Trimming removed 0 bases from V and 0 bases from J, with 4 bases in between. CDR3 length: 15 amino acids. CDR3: CASSLDGSGANVLTF. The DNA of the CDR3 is TGCGCCAGCAGCTTGGACGGCTCTGGGGCCAACGTCCTGACTTTC.

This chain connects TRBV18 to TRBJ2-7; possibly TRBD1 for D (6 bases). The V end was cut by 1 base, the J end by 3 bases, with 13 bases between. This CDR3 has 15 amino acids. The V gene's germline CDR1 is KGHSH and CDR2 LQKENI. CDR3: CASSPLQGKVYEQYF. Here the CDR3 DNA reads TGTGCCAGCTCACCACTCCAGGGGAAGGTCTACGAGCAGTACTTC.

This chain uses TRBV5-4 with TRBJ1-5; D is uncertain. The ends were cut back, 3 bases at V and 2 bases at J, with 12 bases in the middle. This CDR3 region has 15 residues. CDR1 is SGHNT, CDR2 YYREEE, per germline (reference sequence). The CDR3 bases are TGTGCCAGCAGCTCAGGACCGGAGGGCAATCAGCCCCAGCATTTT. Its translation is CASSSGPEGNQPQHF. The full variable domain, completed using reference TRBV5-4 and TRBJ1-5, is ETGVTQSPTHLIKTRGQQVTLRCSSQSGHNTVSWYQQALGQGPQFIFQYYREEENGRGNFPPRFSGLQFPNYSSELNVNALELDDSALYLCASSSGPEGNQPQHFGDGTRLSIL.

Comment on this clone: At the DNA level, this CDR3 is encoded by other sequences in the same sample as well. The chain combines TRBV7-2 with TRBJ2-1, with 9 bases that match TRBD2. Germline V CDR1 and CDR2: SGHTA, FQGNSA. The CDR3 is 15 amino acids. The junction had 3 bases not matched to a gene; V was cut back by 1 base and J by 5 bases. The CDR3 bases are TGTGCCAGCAGCTTAGGCCTAGCGGGGAACAATGAGCAGTTCTTC. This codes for CASSLGLAGNNEQFF.

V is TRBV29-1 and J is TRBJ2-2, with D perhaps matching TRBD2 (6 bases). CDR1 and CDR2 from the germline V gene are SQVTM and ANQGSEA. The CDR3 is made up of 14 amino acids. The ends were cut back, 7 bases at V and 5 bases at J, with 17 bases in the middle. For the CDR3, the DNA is TGCAGCGCAGGCCCGGGGACTTATACCGGGGAGCTGTTTTTT. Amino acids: CSAGPGTYTGELFF.

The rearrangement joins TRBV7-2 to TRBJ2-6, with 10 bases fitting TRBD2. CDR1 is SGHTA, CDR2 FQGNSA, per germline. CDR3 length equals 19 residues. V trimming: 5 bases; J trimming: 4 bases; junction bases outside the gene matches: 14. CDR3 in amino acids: CASSRRGSGRLSGANVLTF. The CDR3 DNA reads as TGTGCCAGCAGCCGCCGGGGTAGCGGGAGGTTATCCGGGGCCAACGTCCTGACTTTC.

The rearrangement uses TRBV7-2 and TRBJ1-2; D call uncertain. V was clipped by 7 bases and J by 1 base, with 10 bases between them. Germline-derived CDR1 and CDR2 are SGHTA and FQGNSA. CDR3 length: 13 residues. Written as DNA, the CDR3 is TGTGCCAGCACCCCGGGAGGTAACTATGGCTACACCTTC. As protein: CASTPGGNYGYTF.

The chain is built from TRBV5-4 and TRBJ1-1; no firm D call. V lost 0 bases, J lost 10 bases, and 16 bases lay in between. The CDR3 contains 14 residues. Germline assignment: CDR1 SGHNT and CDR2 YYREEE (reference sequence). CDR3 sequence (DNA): TGTGCCAGCAGCTTGGGCGGGAAACTATCAGGAGCTTTCTTT. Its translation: CASSLGGKLSGAFF.

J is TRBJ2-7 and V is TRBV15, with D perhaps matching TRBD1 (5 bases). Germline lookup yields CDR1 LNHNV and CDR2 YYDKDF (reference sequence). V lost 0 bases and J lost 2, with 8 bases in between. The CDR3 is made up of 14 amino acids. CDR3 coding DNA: TGTGCCACCAGCAGAGATGAGACAGCCTACGAGCAGTACTTC. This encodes CATSRDETAYEQYF.

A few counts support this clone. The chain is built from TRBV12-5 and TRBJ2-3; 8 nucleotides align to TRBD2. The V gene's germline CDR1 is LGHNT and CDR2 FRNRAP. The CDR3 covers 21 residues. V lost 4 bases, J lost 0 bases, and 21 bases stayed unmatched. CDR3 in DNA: TGTGCTAGTGGTTCGCCTCAACCCCACGGGGGGGCTCTCCTCAGCACAGATACGCAGTATTTT. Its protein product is CASGSPQPHGGALLSTDTQYF.

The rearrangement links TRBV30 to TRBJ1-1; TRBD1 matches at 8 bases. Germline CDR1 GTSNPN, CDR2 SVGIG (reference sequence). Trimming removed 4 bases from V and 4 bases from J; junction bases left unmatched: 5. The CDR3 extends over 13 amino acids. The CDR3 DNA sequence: TGTGCCTGGAAGTCCGGGACAGGCACTGAAGCTTTCTTT. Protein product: CAWKSGTGTEAFF.

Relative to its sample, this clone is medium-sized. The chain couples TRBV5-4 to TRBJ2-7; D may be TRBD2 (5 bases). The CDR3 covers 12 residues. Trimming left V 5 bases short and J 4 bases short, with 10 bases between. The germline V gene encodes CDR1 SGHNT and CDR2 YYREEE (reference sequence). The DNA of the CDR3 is TGTGCCAGCAGTTCGGACTGGTACGAGCAGTACTTC. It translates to CASSSDWYEQYF.

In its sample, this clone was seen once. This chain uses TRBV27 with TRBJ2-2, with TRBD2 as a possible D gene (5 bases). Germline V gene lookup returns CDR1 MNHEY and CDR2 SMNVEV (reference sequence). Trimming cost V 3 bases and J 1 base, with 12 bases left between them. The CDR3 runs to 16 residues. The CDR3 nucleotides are TGTGCCAGCAGTTTCTCGTCCGCGGGGAACACCGGGGAGCTGTTTTTT. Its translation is CASSFSSAGNTGELFF.

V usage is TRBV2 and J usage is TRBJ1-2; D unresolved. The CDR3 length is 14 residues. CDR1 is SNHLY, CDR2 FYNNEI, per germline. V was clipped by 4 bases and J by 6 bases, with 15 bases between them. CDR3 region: CASSGARSSHGYTF. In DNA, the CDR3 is TGTGCCAGCAGTGGCGCCAGGTCCTCACATGGCTACACCTTC.

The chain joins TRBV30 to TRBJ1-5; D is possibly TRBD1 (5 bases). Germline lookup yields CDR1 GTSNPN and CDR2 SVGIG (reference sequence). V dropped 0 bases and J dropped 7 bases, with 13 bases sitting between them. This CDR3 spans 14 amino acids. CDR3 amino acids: CAWSVGSRGQPQHF. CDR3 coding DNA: TGTGCCTGGAGTGTAGGAAGCCGGGGGCAGCCCCAGCATTTT.

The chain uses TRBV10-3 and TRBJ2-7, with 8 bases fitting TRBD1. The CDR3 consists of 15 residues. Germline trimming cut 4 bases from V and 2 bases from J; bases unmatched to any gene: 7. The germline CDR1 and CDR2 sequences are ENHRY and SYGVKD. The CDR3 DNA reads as TGTGCCATCAGTGCCACGTCAGGGGGCGCCTACGAGCAGTACTTC. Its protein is CAISATSGGAYEQYF.

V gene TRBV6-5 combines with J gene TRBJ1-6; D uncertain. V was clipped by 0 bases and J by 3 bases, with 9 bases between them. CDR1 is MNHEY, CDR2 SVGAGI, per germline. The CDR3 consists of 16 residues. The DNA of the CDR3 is TGTGCCAGCAGTTACTCGTCAGGCTTCTATAATTCACCCCTCCACTTT. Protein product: CASSYSSGFYNSPLHF.

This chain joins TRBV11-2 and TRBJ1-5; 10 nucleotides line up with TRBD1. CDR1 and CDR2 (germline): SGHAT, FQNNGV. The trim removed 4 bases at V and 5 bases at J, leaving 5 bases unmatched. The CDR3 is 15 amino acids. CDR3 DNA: TGTGCCAGCAGCTCCGGGACAGGGGTTTATCAGCCCCAGCATTTT. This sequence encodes CASSSGTGVYQPQHF.

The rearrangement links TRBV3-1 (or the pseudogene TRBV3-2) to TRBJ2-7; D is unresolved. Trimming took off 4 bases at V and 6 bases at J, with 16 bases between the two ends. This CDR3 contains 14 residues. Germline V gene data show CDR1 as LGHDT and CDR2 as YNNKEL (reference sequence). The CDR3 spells CASSPHRVFSEQYF. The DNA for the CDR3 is TGTGCCAGCAGCCCCCATCGGGTCTTCAGCGAGCAGTACTTC.

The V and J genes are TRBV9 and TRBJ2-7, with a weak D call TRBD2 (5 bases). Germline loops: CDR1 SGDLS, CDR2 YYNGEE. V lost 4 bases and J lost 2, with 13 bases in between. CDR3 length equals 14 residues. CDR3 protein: CASSSPGFPYEQYF. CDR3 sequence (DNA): TGTGCCAGCAGCTCCCCGGGGTTCCCCTACGAGCAGTACTTC. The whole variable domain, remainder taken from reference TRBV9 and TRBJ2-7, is DSGVTQTPKHLITATGQRVTLRCSPRSGDLSVYWYQQSLDQGLQFLIQYYNGEERAKGNILERFSAQQFPDLHSELNLSSLELGDSALYFCASSSPGFPYEQYFGPGTRLTVT.

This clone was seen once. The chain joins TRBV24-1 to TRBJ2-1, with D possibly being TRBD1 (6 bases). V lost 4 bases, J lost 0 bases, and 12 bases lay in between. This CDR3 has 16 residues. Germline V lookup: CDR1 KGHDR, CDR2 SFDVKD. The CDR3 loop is CATSDNKGGSYNEQFF. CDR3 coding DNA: TGTGCCACCAGTGACAATAAAGGGGGCTCCTACAATGAGCAGTTCTTC.

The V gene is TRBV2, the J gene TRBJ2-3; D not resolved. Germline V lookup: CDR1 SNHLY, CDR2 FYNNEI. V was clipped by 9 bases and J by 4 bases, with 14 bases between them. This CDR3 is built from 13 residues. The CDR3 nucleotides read TGTGCCAGTGCCCGAGGTCCGGCAGATACGCAGTATTTT. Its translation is CASARGPADTQYF.

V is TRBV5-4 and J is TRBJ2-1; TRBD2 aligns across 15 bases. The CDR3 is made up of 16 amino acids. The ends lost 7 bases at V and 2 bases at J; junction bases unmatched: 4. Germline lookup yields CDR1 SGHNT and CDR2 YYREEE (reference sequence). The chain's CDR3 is CASAGLAGGAYNEQFF. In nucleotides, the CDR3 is TGTGCCAGCGCGGGACTAGCGGGAGGAGCCTACAATGAGCAGTTCTTC.

The CDR3 coding sequence is TGTGCCAGCTCACAGGGGTATGGGAGCAATCAGCCCCAGCATTTT. Amino acids: CASSQGYGSNQPQHF. The chain joins TRBV18 to TRBJ1-5; tentative D call: TRBD1 (5 bases). The CDR3 has 15 amino acids. Germline V gene sequence: CDR1 KGHSH, CDR2 LQKENI. The germline V and J ends were trimmed by 4 bases and 1 base, with 11 bases remaining between them. Variable domain in full (rest from reference TRBV18 and TRBJ1-5): NAGVMQNPRHLVRRRGQEARLRCSPMKGHSHVYWYRQLPEEGLKFMVYLQKENIIDESGMPKERFSAEFPKEGPSILRIQQVVRGDSAAYFCASSQGYGSNQPQHFGDGTRLSIL.

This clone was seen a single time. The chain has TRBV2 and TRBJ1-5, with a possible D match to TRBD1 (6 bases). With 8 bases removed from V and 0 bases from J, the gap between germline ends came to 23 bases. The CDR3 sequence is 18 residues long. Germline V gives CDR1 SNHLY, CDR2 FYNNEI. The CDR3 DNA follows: TGTGCCAGCGGGGGCAGGGTCGCCCCTCCATATAGCAATCAGCCCCAGCATTTT. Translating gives CASGGRVAPPYSNQPQHF. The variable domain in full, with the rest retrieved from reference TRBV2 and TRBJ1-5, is EPEVTQTPSHQVTQMGQEVILRCVPISNHLYFYWYRQILGQKVEFLVSFYNNEISEKSEIFDDQFSVERPDGSNFTLKIRSTKLEDSAMYFCASGGRVAPPYSNQPQHFGDGTRLSIL.

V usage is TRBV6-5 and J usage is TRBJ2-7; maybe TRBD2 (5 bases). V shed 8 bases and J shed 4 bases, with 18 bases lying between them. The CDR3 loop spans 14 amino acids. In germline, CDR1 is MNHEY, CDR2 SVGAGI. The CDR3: CASVGQPGGYEQYF. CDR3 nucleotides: TGTGCCAGCGTCGGGCAGCCCGGCGGGTACGAGCAGTACTTC.

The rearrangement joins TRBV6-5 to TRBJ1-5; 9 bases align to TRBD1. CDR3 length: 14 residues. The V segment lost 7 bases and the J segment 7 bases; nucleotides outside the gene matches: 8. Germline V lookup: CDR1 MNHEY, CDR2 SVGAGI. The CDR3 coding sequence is TGTGCCAGCACTATGACAGGGGGTGGACAGCCCCAGCATTTT. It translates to CASTMTGGGQPQHF.

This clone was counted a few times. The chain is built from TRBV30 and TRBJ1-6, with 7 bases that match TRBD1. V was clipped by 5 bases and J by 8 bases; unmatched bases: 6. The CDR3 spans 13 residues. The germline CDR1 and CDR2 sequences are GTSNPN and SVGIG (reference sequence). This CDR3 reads CAWDRVQYSPLHF. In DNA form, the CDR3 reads TGTGCCTGGGACAGGGTCCAATATTCACCCCTCCACTTT.

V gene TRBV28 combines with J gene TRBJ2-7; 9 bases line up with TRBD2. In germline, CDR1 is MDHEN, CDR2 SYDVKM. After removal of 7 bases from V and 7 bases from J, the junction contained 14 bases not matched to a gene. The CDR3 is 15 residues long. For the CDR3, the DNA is TGTGCCAGCATAAATGAGGGCGGGAGGGCCGGTGAGCAGTACTTC. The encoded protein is CASINEGGRAGEQYF. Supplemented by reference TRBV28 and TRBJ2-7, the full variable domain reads DVKVTQSSRYLVKRTGEKVFLECVQDMDHENMFWYRQDPGLGLRLIYFSYDVKMKEKGDIPEGYSVSREKKERFSLILESASTNQTSMYLCASINEGGRAGEQYFGPGTRLTVT.

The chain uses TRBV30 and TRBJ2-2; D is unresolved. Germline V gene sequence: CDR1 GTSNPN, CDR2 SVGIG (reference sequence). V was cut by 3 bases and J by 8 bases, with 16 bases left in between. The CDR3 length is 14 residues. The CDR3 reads CAWRDTLASGELFF. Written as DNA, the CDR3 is TGTGCCTGGAGAGATACGTTAGCCAGTGGGGAGCTGTTTTTT.

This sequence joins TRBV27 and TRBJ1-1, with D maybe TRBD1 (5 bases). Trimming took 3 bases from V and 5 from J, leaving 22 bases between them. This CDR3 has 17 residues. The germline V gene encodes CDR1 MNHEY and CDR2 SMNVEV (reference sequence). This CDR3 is CASSFRLGRGTVTEAFF. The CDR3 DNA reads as TGTGCCAGCAGTTTCCGCCTGGGGCGGGGGACGGTGACTGAAGCTTTCTTT.